Listed below are T cell receptor beta chains from one sample, sequenced in a study of T cell responses to AZD1222 COVID-19 vaccine. This table comes from immunoSEQ multiplex PCR, and its TCRdb copy is limited to in-frame clones, with some not included. The sample holds about 130,000 clones, over 70% seen once. The sequences come from peripheral blood, collected on day 0 of AZD1222 vaccination. These receptors all stem from an adult in good health. Each CDR3 is given without its conserved first and last residue.

>TRBV29-1|TRBJ2-1
SASDNNEQF
>TRBV5-4|TRBJ2-5
ASSLGQGARETQY
>TRBV12-5|TRBJ1-4
ASGLVFGEKLF
>TRBV10-3|TRBJ2-2
AISETAGGELF
>TRBV18|TRBJ2-3
ASSPGGLTDTQY
>TRBV27|TRBJ1-4
ASSYRGWEKLF
>TRBV7-9|TRBJ2-3
ASSPNTDTQY
>TRBV6-1|TRBJ1-6
ASSEAPQSPLH
>TRBV27|TRBJ2-5
ASSPLLGTGEETQY
>TRBV2|TRBJ1-2
ASSGQGNYGYT
>TRBV5-1|TRBJ2-3
ASRDRRSGDTQY
>TRBV5-3|TRBJ1-1
ARSLDSLDTEAF
>TRBV10-1|TRBJ2-7
ASSEGDRGTYEQY
>TRBV18|TRBJ2-2
ASSPGQSANTGELF
>TRBV6-5|TRBJ1-4
ASSRANEKLF
>TRBV7-9|TRBJ1-2
ASSPPGGYT
>TRBV19|TRBJ1-1
ASSDTANTEAF
>TRBV19|TRBJ2-2
ASSMGAETGAGPNTGELF
>TRBV11-2|TRBJ2-5
ASSRSQETQY
>TRBV6-1|TRBJ2-1
ASSGFRVEGVYNEQF
>TRBV6-5|TRBJ1-3
ASSYSIGGSGNTIY
>TRBV4-2|TRBJ1-5
ASSQDRGQGQYQPQH
>TRBV24-1|TRBJ2-5
ATGTGLAGGETQY
>TRBV6-5|TRBJ1-4
ASTPGTGGNEKLF
>TRBV7-9|TRBJ2-7
ASSRGTSGSYEQY
>TRBV3-1/TRBV3-2|TRBJ1-1
ASSQGTGRAEAF
>TRBV7-2|TRBJ1-5
ASSSLGQPQH
>TRBV28|TRBJ1-6
ASSQLTRTATNSPLH
>TRBV30|TRBJ1-2
AWSVLQGRSPVLLNYGYT
>TRBV6-5|TRBJ1-6
ASSYGQANSPLH
>TRBV4-2|TRBJ2-7
ASSQDAPTYEQY
>TRBV19|TRBJ2-1
ASSPLARSGVKNEQF
>TRBV6-2/TRBV6-3|TRBJ1-2
ASSYPRTPYGYT
>TRBV28|TRBJ2-5
ASSRGLARGRETQY
>TRBV3-1/TRBV3-2|TRBJ1-1
ASSQGRDRGTEAF
>TRBV5-8|TRBJ1-5
ASSLDRIWGNQPQH
>TRBV19|TRBJ1-5
ASSARDTVSNQPQH
>TRBV5-8|TRBJ1-1
ASSLDSLNTEAF
>TRBV2|TRBJ2-5
ASSEEGGVETQY
>TRBV4-3|TRBJ2-7
ASSQERQGRREQY
>TRBV18|TRBJ1-2
ASSLGQGDYGYT
>TRBV5-4|TRBJ1-1
AARTGLGLNTEAF
>TRBV11-3|TRBJ1-1
ASSQGGRSVNTEAF
>TRBV5-1|TRBJ1-4
ASSLRGGWEEKLF
>TRBV11-3|TRBJ1-5
ASSPRGNQPQH
>TRBV7-8|TRBJ1-4
ASSREQGFGEKLF
>TRBV9|TRBJ1-1
ASSVEGQPNTEAF
>TRBV6-5|TRBJ1-3
ASSSGSSSGNTIY
>TRBV7-9|TRBJ1-2
ASSLVRTGYT
>TRBV5-1|TRBJ1-2
ASSLVMGQTNYGYT
>TRBV9|TRBJ1-4
ASSVDRGNEKLF
>TRBV6-2/TRBV6-3|TRBJ2-7
ASSYPPAHEQY
>TRBV6-2/TRBV6-3|TRBJ1-5
ASSYSTGIVQPQH